The following is a T cell receptor beta chain sequence with its context. Antigen: not known. This entry is derived from a study of identical twins. Findings of the study overall: Twin sharing of out-of-frame TCR alpha was underestimated by models in monozygotic pairs.

TCRdb processed the 5' RACE reads anew with MiXCR; each CDR3 protein has one entry. The repertoire holds around 690,000 distinct CDR3 sequences, with approximately 22% as singletons. Trimming pared 7 bases from V and 0 bases from J, leaving 15 bases between. CDR1 and CDR2 from the germline V gene are SEHNR and FQNEAQ (reference sequence). CDR3 size: 15 residues. The same specimen was also included in a second study, on T cells expressing NK-cell markers. From that report: Sorted T-cell subsets CD3+CD56+NKG2C+, CD3+CD56+NKG2C- and CD3+CD56-NKG2C+ were TCR beta-sequenced. The sequencing cohort of eight donors included seven HCMV-seropositive individuals and one seronegative individual. Clarity on HCMV specificity was lacking for the expanded NKG2C+ T cell clones.

The receptor was isolated from a woman under 30 in good health. J is TRBJ1-1 and V is TRBV7-9, with D unclear. Sequenced input: PBMCs. Here the CDR3 DNA reads TGTGCCAGCACCCTTGGAAGGGCAGTGAACACTGAAGCTTTCTTT. Encoded protein: CASTLGRAVNTEAFF. Drawing the rest from reference TRBV7-9 and TRBJ1-1, the complete variable domain is DTGVSQNPRHKITKRGQNVTFRCDPISEHNRLYWYRQTLGQGPEFLTYFQNEAQLEKSRLLSDRFSAERPKGSFSTLEIQRTEQGDSAMYLCASTLGRAVNTEAFFGQGTRLTVV.